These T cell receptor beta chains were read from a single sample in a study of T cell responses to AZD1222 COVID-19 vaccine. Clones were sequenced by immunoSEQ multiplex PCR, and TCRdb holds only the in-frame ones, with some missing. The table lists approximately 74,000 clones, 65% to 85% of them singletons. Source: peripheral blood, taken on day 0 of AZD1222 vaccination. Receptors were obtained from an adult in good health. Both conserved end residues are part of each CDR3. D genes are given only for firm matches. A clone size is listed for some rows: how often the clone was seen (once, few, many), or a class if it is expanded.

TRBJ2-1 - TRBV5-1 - TGCGCCAGCAGCTTGTACGGGGACAATGAGCAGTTCTTC CASSLYGDNEQFF
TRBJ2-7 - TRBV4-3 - TGCGCCAGCAGCCTGGGGGTAGGGGGAAGCTACGAGCAGTACTTC CASSLGVGGSYEQYF
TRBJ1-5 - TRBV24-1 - TGTGCCACCAGGGCACTAGTTCCCGCCCAGCCCCAGCATTTT CATRALVPAQPQHF
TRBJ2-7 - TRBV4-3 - TGCGCCAGCAGCGAAGGTATGGGCGTTTACGAGCAGTACTTC CASSEGMGVYEQYF
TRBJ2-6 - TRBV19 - TGTGCCAGTAGTATCGGGGGAGCCGGGGCCAACGTCCTGACTTTC CASSIGGAGANVLTF
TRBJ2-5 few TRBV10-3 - TGTGCCATCAGTGACAGCTACCAAGAGACCCAGTACTTC CAISDSYQETQYF
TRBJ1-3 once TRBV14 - TGTGCCAGCAGCCCGACCCGTTCTGGAAACACCATATATTTT CASSPTRSGNTIYF
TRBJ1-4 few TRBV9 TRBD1 TGTGCCAGCAGCGTAGGTTCCCGGGACAGGAGTGAAAAACTGTTTTTT CASSVGSRDRSEKLFF
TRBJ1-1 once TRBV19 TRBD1 TGTGCCAGTAGTCCGGGACAGGGTAGTTGGAACACTGAAGCTTTCTTT CASSPGQGSWNTEAFF
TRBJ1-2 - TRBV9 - TGTGCCAGCAGCGTAGCCTTGGGATCTGGCTACACCTTC CASSVALGSGYTF
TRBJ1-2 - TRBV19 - TGTGCCAGTAGTCTACCGGGGATTAACTATGGCTACACCTTC CASSLPGINYGYTF
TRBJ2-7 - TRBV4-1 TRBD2 TGCGCCAGCAGCCAATATAGCGGGACGTCCTACGAGCAGTACTTC CASSQYSGTSYEQYF
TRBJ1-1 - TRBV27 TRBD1 TGTGCCAGTAGGGTAACACAGGGGGCGAGCACTGAAGCTTTCTTT CASRVTQGASTEAFF
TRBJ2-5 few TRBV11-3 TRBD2 TGTGCCAGCAGTTCCAGGACTAGCGGGGGCGGGGAGACCCAGTACTTC CASSSRTSGGGETQYF
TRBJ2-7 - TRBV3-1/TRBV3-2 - TGTGCCAGCAGCCAAGCCCCAGGCGACAGTCCTTACGAGCAGTACTTC CASSQAPGDSPYEQYF
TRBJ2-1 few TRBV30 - TGTGCCTGGAGTCCCGGGTTGGGGGACAATGAGCAGTTCTTC CAWSPGLGDNEQFF
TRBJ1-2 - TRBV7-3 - TGTGCCAGCAGCCCGGAGGGGAGGGGGATCCATGGCTACACCTTC CASSPEGRGIHGYTF
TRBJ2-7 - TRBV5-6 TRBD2 TGTGCCAGCAGCCCGAGCGGGAGCTCCTACGAGCAGTACTTC CASSPSGSSYEQYF
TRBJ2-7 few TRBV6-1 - TGTGCCAGCAGTGAACTCTACGAGCAGTACTTC CASSELYEQYF
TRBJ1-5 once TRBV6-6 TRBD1 TGTGCCAGCAGGACCGGGACAGGGAATCAGCCCCAGCATTTT CASRTGTGNQPQHF
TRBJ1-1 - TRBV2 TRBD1 TGTGCCAGCAGCCAGGGGGAGAACACTGAAGCTTTCTTT CASSQGENTEAFF
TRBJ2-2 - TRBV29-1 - TGCAGCGTTCAGGGTAGAGGTAACACCGGGGAGCTGTTTTTT CSVQGRGNTGELFF